What follows are 16 T cell receptor beta chains derived from one specimen sequenced in a study of shared clonotypes between healthy human individuals. Sequenced by immunoSEQ multiplex PCR; TCRdb stores in-frame clones only, minus some. The profile shows roughly 2.5 million clones, around nine tenths of them singletons. Sequencing used naive CD4+ T cells sorted from blood. Subset defined: CD45RA+ positively selected. The receptors were sampled from a man aged 18-30 years in good health.

The chain has TRBV29-1 and TRBJ2-5; D perhaps matches TRBD2 (6 bases). The V end was cut by 4 bases, the J end by 4 bases, with 13 bases between. CDR3 length: 13 residues. The germline CDR1 and CDR2 sequences are SQVTM and ANQGSEA. CDR3 sequence reads: CSVGGVRSETQYF. The CDR3 DNA is TGCAGCGTTGGGGGGGTCAGGTCAGAGACCCAGTACTTC.

The V call is TRBV7-3, the J call TRBJ2-7, with a tentative D call TRBD2 (6 bases). V lost 5 bases and J lost 7, with 27 bases in between. Per germline, CDR1 SGHTA and CDR2 FQGTGA. The CDR3 runs 17 residues. The CDR3 here is CASSPGGSAGQLGEQYF. The CDR3 DNA reads TGTGCCAGCAGCCCCGGCGGTTCTGCGGGGCAGCTTGGGGAGCAGTACTTC.

The genes are TRBV11-1 and TRBJ2-3; 7 nucleotides agree with TRBD2. Unmatched junction bases numbered 6, after V lost 4 bases and J lost 8 bases. Per the germline V gene, CDR1 is SGHAT and CDR2 is FQDESV (reference sequence). The CDR3 sequence is 13 residues long. The CDR3 nucleotides read TGTGCCAGCAGCTCCACTAGCGTCGGTACGCAGTATTTT. This gives the protein CASSSTSVGTQYF.

This clone came up a few times. The chain joins TRBV5-1 to TRBJ2-1; TRBD2 might be the D (5 bases). Deletions cut 4 bases from V and 4 bases from J, with 12 bases between. The CDR3 spans 14 residues. Germline V gene data show CDR1 as SGHRS and CDR2 as YFSETQ. CDR3 amino acids: CASSEVALYNEQFF. CDR3 coding DNA: TGCGCCAGCAGCGAGGTAGCGCTTTACAATGAGCAGTTCTTC.

This clone has a single count. This chain links TRBV5-1 with TRBJ1-4; D ambiguous. CDR1 and CDR2 (germline): SGHRS, YFSETQ. CDR3 length: 14 amino acids. V gave up 3 bases and J gave up 0 bases, with 6 bases separating them. The CDR3 region is CASSSRATNEKLFF. DNA of the CDR3: TGCGCCAGCAGCTCTCGCGCAACTAATGAAAAACTGTTTTTT.

V is TRBV27 and J is TRBJ1-1; D is undetermined. Between the trimmed V and J ends, which lost 0 bases and 3 bases, there was a span of 17 bases. Germline-derived CDR1 and CDR2 are MNHEY and SMNVEV (reference sequence). The CDR3 length is 17 residues. The CDR3 DNA reads as TGTGCCAGCAGTTTATCTCTGACCGCGACAACGTACACTGAAGCTTTCTTT. Translated, it gives CASSLSLTATTYTEAFF.

With regard to this clone: Other DNA sequences in the same sample also yield this CDR3. This chain uses TRBV19 with TRBJ2-5; D perhaps matches TRBD1 (6 bases). This CDR3 is 12 amino acids long. CDR1 and CDR2 from the germline V gene are LNHDA and SQIVND (reference sequence). The V end was cut by 4 bases, the J end by 5 bases, with 8 bases between. CDR3 bases: TGTGCCAGTAGTAGGCAGGGGGAGACCCAGTACTTC. This sequence encodes CASSRQGETQYF. Complete variable domain (other parts from reference TRBV19 and TRBJ2-5): DGGITQSPKYLFRKEGQNVTLSCEQNLNHDAMYWYRQDPGQGLRLIYYSQIVNDFQKGDIAEGYSVSREKKESFPLTVTSAQKNPTAFYLCASSRQGETQYFGPGTRLLVL.

The chain carries TRBV6-6 and TRBJ1-3, with TRBD1 matching 7 bases. The CDR3 covers 16 residues. V lost 6 bases and J lost 2; bases outside the gene matches: 10. Looked up from germline, CDR1 is MNHNY and CDR2 is SVGAGI (reference sequence). The CDR3 DNA reads as TGTGCCAGCAGCGAACGCCAGACAGGGACTGGAAACACCATATATTTT. It encodes CASSERQTGTGNTIYF.

The genes are TRBV10-3 and TRBJ2-7, with D hard to call. The CDR3 consists of 13 residues. Trimming left V 7 bases short and J 6 bases short, with 16 bases between. CDR1 ENHRY and CDR2 SYGVKD come from the germline V gene. In DNA form, the CDR3 reads TGTGCCATCACCACCGCCTTAGGCCTCGAGCAGTACTTC. It is translated as CAITTALGLEQYF.

This chain uses TRBV5-4 with TRBJ1-6; D is possibly TRBD1 (5 bases). The CDR3 sequence is 16 residues long. The V end lost 0 bases, the J end lost 9 bases, and 16 bases lay between the germline ends. Germline V gives CDR1 SGHNT, CDR2 YYREEE (reference sequence). The CDR3 sequence: CASSLGAGLDRSPLHF. CDR3 DNA: TGTGCCAGCAGCTTGGGGGCAGGGCTAGACCGTTCACCCCTCCACTTT.

This clone came up a few times. J is TRBJ1-3 and V is TRBV19; D gene unclear. CDR3 size: 14 residues. Trimming cost V 9 bases and J 0 bases, with 12 bases left between them. The V gene's germline CDR1 is LNHDA and CDR2 SQIVND (reference sequence). CDR3 sequence reads: CASLRGASGNTIYF. The CDR3 DNA reads as TGTGCCAGCCTTCGGGGAGCCTCTGGAAACACCATATATTTT.

Note on this clone: Other nucleotide sequences in the sample specify the same CDR3. The chain is built from TRBV5-1 and TRBJ1-5; unclear D gene. The ends were cut back, 3 bases at V and 0 bases at J, with 7 bases in the middle. The germline V gene has CDR1 SGHRS and CDR2 YFSETQ. This CDR3 is 14 amino acids long. CDR3 loop: CASSSGDSNQPQHF. The CDR3 nucleotides are TGCGCCAGCAGCTCAGGAGATAGCAATCAGCCCCAGCATTTT.

The rearrangement uses TRBV5-5 and TRBJ1-4; D ambiguous. Per the germline V gene, CDR1 is SGHKS and CDR2 is YYEKEE (reference sequence). The V end lost 2 bases, the J end lost 7 bases, and 24 bases lay between the germline ends. This CDR3 has 18 residues. As DNA, the CDR3 is TGTGCCAGCAGCTTCGTTGCCCTATTGGCAGATGGAAGTGAAAAACTGTTTTTT. It yields the protein CASSFVALLADGSEKLFF.

This chain uses TRBV7-9 with TRBJ2-5; D gene unclear. CDR3 length equals 14 residues. Germline V gene data show CDR1 as SEHNR and CDR2 as FQNEAQ (reference sequence). Trimming removed 4 bases at V and 2 bases at J, with 11 bases between. CDR3 protein: CASSSQGLQETQYF. The CDR3 bases are TGTGCCAGCAGCTCACAAGGGTTGCAAGAGACCCAGTACTTC.

This clone was observed a single time. The V and J genes are TRBV5-1 and TRBJ2-1; TRBD2 aligns across 12 bases. V dropped 4 bases and J dropped 3; count of bases not matched to a gene: 5. This CDR3 contains 16 residues. From germline, CDR1 is SGHRS and CDR2 YFSETQ. The DNA for the CDR3 is TGCGCCAGCAGCCTAGCGGGGGGGCTCATCTACAATGAGCAGTTCTTC. It is translated as CASSLAGGLIYNEQFF. Complete variable domain (other parts from reference TRBV5-1 and TRBJ2-1): KAGVTQTPRYLIKTRGQQVTLSCSPISGHRSVSWYQQTPGQGLQFLFEYFSETQRNKGNFPGRFSGRQFSNSRSEMNVSTLELGDSALYLCASSLAGGLIYNEQFFGPGTRLTVL.

V is TRBV19 and J is TRBJ2-3, with D perhaps being TRBD1 or TRBD2 (6 bases each). Trimming pared 5 bases from V and 0 bases from J, leaving 12 bases between. From germline, CDR1 is LNHDA and CDR2 SQIVND (reference sequence). The CDR3 has 15 amino acids. CDR3 residues: CASSLGGISTDTQYF. The CDR3 DNA follows: TGTGCCAGTAGTCTCGGGGGCATAAGCACAGATACGCAGTATTTT.